The sequence of this T cell receptor beta chain was determined in a study of follicular helper T cells after annual influenza vaccination. Study overall: Some donors were sampled over the 2013-2014, 2014-2015 and 2015-2016 vaccinations.

Germline CDR1 reads MDHEN; CDR2 reads SYDVKM. Between the trimmed V and J ends, which lost 4 bases and 5 bases, there was a span of 21 bases. This CDR3 has 16 amino acids. TCRB was sequenced at Survey level resolution. This table comes from immunoSEQ multiplex PCR, and its TCRdb copy is limited to in-frame clones, with some not included. Here the sample spans approximately 9,500 clones, under 85% being singletons. The time point was: 2014-2015 season, 7 days after vaccination. Between roughly 35 and 110 mL of blood was drawn per time point. The V gene is TRBV28, the J gene TRBJ2-7, with D perhaps being TRBD1 or TRBD2 (5 bases each). The receptor's source is an adult who received the influenza vaccine. The sample in question was CXCR5- memory CD4+ T cells sorted from blood, obtained 7 days after influenza vaccination. The CDR3 nucleotides are TGTGCCAGCAGTTCCGGGGCGCTCATCCCCCGGGACGAGCAGTACTTC. It translates to CASSSGALIPRDEQYF.